Below are 9 T cell receptor beta chains sequenced from a single sample in a study of response to subunit inactivated influenza vaccine. TCRdb re-called the RT-PCR reads through MiXCR, storing one row per CDR3 protein. The repertoire holds about 800,000 distinct CDR3 sequences, with about 20% as singletons. This sample comprised PBMCs from blood, obtained around 5 days after vaccination. These receptors were collected from a man over 45 who received an inactivated influenza vaccine.

This clonotype was counted only a few times. This rearrangement joins TRBV18 to TRBJ2-7, with no clear D. In germline, CDR1 is KGHSH, CDR2 LQKENI. The CDR3 is 12 residues long. V lost 5 bases and J lost 2, with 7 bases in between. The CDR3 reads CASSANAYEQYF. CDR3 sequence (DNA): TGTGCCAGCTCAGCCAATGCCTACGAGCAGTACTTC.

The CDR3 loop reads CASRGGHQNYGYTF. The CDR3 region has the DNA TGTGCCAGCAGGGGGGGACACCAAAACTATGGCTACACCTTC. This sequence joins TRBV7-2 and TRBJ1-2, with TRBD1 as a possible D gene (6 bases). The CDR3 extends over 14 amino acids. Trimming removed 6 bases at V and 2 bases at J, with 13 bases between. Germline-derived CDR1 and CDR2 are SGHTA and FQGNSA.

This clonotype came up a few times. This rearrangement joins TRBV24-1 to TRBJ2-1; 7 nucleotides match TRBD2. Per germline, CDR1 KGHDR and CDR2 SFDVKD. The CDR3 loop spans 14 amino acids. Trimming removed 5 bases from V and 8 bases from J; junction bases left unmatched: 8. The CDR3 reads CATSGSGATDEQFF. In nucleotides, the CDR3 is TGTGCCACCAGTGGGAGCGGGGCCACAGATGAGCAGTTCTTC.

This clonotype occurred a few times. The DNA of the CDR3 is TGCAGTGCTAGAGGCGAAGCGAACACAGATACGCAGTATTTT. It translates to CSARGEANTDTQYF. The V gene is TRBV20-1, the J gene TRBJ2-3; no reliable D call. The V end was cut by 1 base, the J end by 2 bases, with 10 bases between. CDR1 is DFQATT, CDR2 SNEGSKA, per germline (reference sequence). This CDR3 contains 14 residues.

The chain recombines TRBV5-1 with TRBJ1-6; the D gene is possibly TRBD1 (5 bases). This CDR3 has 14 residues. With 4 bases removed from V and 7 bases from J, the gap between germline ends came to 12 bases. The germline V gene has CDR1 SGHRS and CDR2 YFSETQ. The CDR3 region has the DNA TGCGCCAGCAGCGCGGACAACGGGAATTCACCCCTCCACTTT. Residues: CASSADNGNSPLHF.

The table lists this clonotype with a few counts. The chain carries TRBV6-6 and TRBJ1-2, with 8 nucleotides matching TRBD1. The length of the CDR3 is 12 residues. After removal of 7 bases from V and 7 bases from J, the junction contained 5 bases not matched to a gene. The germline gives CDR1 MNHNY, CDR2 SVGAGI (reference sequence). For the CDR3, the DNA is TGTGCCAGCACCTGGACAGGGCCTGGCTACACCTTC. Translating it yields CASTWTGPGYTF.

The table lists this clonotype with many counts. The chain is built from TRBV12-3 or TRBV12-4 and TRBJ2-3; 11 bases are a match to TRBD1. The CDR3 sequence is 13 residues long. Unmatched junction bases numbered 1, after V lost 1 base and J lost 10 bases. CDR3 DNA: TGTGCCAGCAGTTTAGGGACAGGGGGCGCGCAGTATTTT. Translation: CASSLGTGGAQYF.

V gene TRBV3-1 combines with J gene TRBJ2-3; no clear D gene. Germline lookup yields CDR1 LGHDT and CDR2 YNNKEL (reference sequence). The CDR3 contains 15 residues. V gave up 3 bases and J gave up 0 bases, with 10 bases separating them. The CDR3 nucleotides are TGTGCCAGCAGCCAGATCCCTCTTAGCACAGATACGCAGTATTTT. This sequence encodes CASSQIPLSTDTQYF.

This chain joins TRBV6-1 and TRBJ1-2, with D maybe TRBD1 (5 bases). Trimming left V 6 bases short and J 4 bases short, with 12 bases between. Germline V gene data show CDR1 as MNHNS and CDR2 as SASEGT. There are 13 residues in the CDR3. The CDR3 DNA reads TGTGCCAGCAGCAAAGGGACCCTCTATGGCTACACCTTC. This codes for CASSKGTLYGYTF.